Listed below are T cell receptor beta chains from one sample, sequenced in a study of patients and donors after allogeneic stem cell transplantation. TCRdb re-derived calls from the RT-PCR reads in MiXCR, one entry per CDR3 protein. The sample yields 150,000 to 200,000 distinct CDR3 sequences, more than 35% seen once. The sequencing input was blood, either unsorted or a sorted T cell fraction (not recorded which). The receptors were sampled from a human donor who was either an allogeneic HSCT recipient or a stem cell or donor lymphocyte infusion donor (not recorded which). It is not recorded whose cells these are; they may come from a transplant donor. CDR3s include the opening cysteine and the closing phenylalanine or tryptophan. D genes are given only for firm matches. Size is stated for part of the rows, as once, few or many counts, or as a class when the clone is expanded.

clone_size d_call j_call v_call cdr3_aa cdr3_nt
NA NA TRBJ2-3 TRBV7-2 CASSLAGGIDTQYF TGTGCCAGCAGCTTAGCGGGAGGAATAGATACGCAGTATTTT
NA TRBD1 TRBJ1-2 TRBV12-3/TRBV12-4 CASSLVRGPNGYTF TGTGCCAGCAGTTTAGTAAGGGGGCCGAATGGCTACACCTTC
few NA TRBJ1-5 TRBV5-6 CASSSGAFQPQHF TGTGCCAGCAGCTCTGGGGCTTTTCAGCCCCAGCATTTT
NA TRBD1 TRBJ2-5 TRBV6-5 CASTATGTEETQYF TGTGCCAGCACCGCAACCGGGACAGAAGAGACCCAGTACTTC
NA NA TRBJ2-1 TRBV28 CASSIQGGSYNEQFF TGTGCCAGCAGTATTCAGGGGGGGAGCTACAATGAGCAGTTCTTC
NA NA TRBJ1-5 TRBV12-3/TRBV12-4 CASSLVDGNQPQHF TGTGCCAGCAGTTTAGTGGACGGAAATCAGCCCCAGCATTTT
NA TRBD2 TRBJ2-4 TRBV28 CASSPGRARLNFAKNIQYF TGTGCCAGCAGCCCCGGGAGGGCCCGTTTAAACTTCGCCAAAAACATTCAGTACTTC
NA NA TRBJ1-2 TRBV29-1 CSVEDPQGWGDYGYTF TGCAGCGTTGAAGATCCCCAGGGGTGGGGGGACTATGGCTACACCTTC
NA NA TRBJ2-7 TRBV21-1 CASRKIGPTGVYEQYF TGTGCCAGCAGAAAAATAGGGCCCACCGGAGTCTACGAGCAGTACTTC
NA NA TRBJ1-5 TRBV27 CSSGLTREDQPQHF TGTTCCAGCGGCTTAACGCGGGAGGATCAGCCCCAGCATTTT
NA TRBD1 TRBJ1-1 TRBV7-2 CASSQGVSAFF TGTGCCAGCAGCCAGGGGGTGTCAGCTTTCTTT
few NA TRBJ1-1 TRBV20-1 CSATKDSLNTEAFF TGCAGTGCTACCAAGGACAGCTTAAACACTGAAGCTTTCTTT
NA NA TRBJ2-7 TRBV9 CASSVDGTSYEQYF TGTGCCAGCAGCGTAGATGGAACCTCCTACGAGCAGTACTTC
NA NA TRBJ2-2 TRBV6-1 CASRALENTGELFF TGTGCCAGCAGGGCTTTAGAGAACACCGGGGAGCTGTTTTTT
few TRBD1 TRBJ1-1 TRBV7-9 CASSRQGAEAFF TGTGCCAGCAGCCGACAGGGGGCTGAAGCTTTCTTT
few NA TRBJ2-7 TRBV20-1 CSARGLSYEQYF TGCAGTGCTCGAGGTCTCTCCTACGAGCAGTACTTC
few NA TRBJ1-1 TRBV15 CATSRRDRREAFF TGTGCCACCAGCAGACGAGACAGGAGAGAAGCTTTCTTT
NA NA TRBJ1-1 TRBV6-5 CASIGWGAPTEAFF TGTGCCAGCATAGGGTGGGGGGCCCCCACTGAAGCTTTCTTT
NA NA TRBJ2-4 TRBV7-2 CASSRIENRDVGNIQYF TGTGCCAGCAGCCGAATTGAAAACCGGGACGTAGGGAACATTCAGTACTTC
NA NA TRBJ1-1 TRBV19 CASIGAGQTEAFF TGTGCCAGTATCGGGGCGGGGCAAACTGAAGCTTTCTTT
few TRBD1 TRBJ2-7 TRBV20-1 CSAEPDGTGYTYEQYF TGCAGTGCTGAGCCTGACGGGACAGGTTATACTTACGAGCAGTACTTC
few NA TRBJ1-5 TRBV15 CATRTLGNQPQHF TGTGCCACCAGGACCTTGGGCAATCAGCCCCAGCATTTT
few TRBD1 TRBJ2-2 TRBV5-6 CASTSYGQGNTGELFF TGTGCCAGCACCTCATACGGACAGGGGAACACCGGGGAGCTGTTTTTT
few TRBD1 TRBJ1-1 TRBV7-7 CASSLQTGTAVNTEAFF TGTGCCAGCAGCTTACAGACTGGGACAGCCGTGAACACTGAAGCTTTCTTT
few TRBD1 TRBJ2-1 TRBV29-1 CSVVRDRGHYEQFF TGCAGCGTCGTCAGAGACAGGGGTCACTATGAGCAGTTCTTC
few NA TRBJ1-5 TRBV7-2 CASSLGRRVEDPPQHF TGTGCCAGCAGCTTGGGACGCAGGGTAGAAGATCCGCCCCAGCATTTT
NA NA TRBJ2-5 TRBV7-9 CASRSSSAETQYF TGTGCCAGCAGATCATCTAGCGCAGAGACCCAGTACTTC
few NA TRBJ1-5 TRBV27 CASSFKGNRYNQPQHF TGTGCCAGCAGTTTTAAAGGGAACAGGTACAATCAGCCCCAGCATTTT
NA NA TRBJ2-6 TRBV7-9 CASSQLTGKAPGANVLTF TGTGCCAGCAGTCAACTCACAGGGAAGGCCCCTGGGGCCAACGTCCTGACTTTC
NA TRBD1 TRBJ1-2 TRBV20-1 CSARDQQGVSYGYTF TGCAGTGCTAGAGATCAACAGGGGGTATCCTATGGCTACACCTTC
few NA TRBJ1-1 TRBV19 CASSMRRDTHAFF TGTGCCAGTAGTATGCGCCGGGACACCCACGCATTCTTT
NA NA TRBJ2-7 TRBV7-9 CASSFEQTTYEQYF TGTGCCAGCAGCTTCGAGCAAACGACCTACGAGCAGTACTTC
NA NA TRBJ2-5 TRBV12-3/TRBV12-4 CASSLGQGRQETQYF TGTGCCAGCAGTTTAGGGCAGGGGCGTCAAGAGACCCAGTACTTC
NA NA TRBJ1-2 TRBV6-5 CASVQLQYGYTF TGTGCCAGCGTACAGCTTCAGTATGGCTACACCTTC
once NA TRBJ2-1 TRBV6-2/TRBV6-3 CASSLGIHEQFF TGTGCCAGCAGTTTAGGTATCCATGAGCAGTTCTTC
many NA TRBJ2-1 TRBV28 CASSLSEQFF TGTGCCAGCAGTTTAAGTGAGCAGTTCTTC
NA NA TRBJ2-5 TRBV5-1 CASSSGTIYQETQYF TGCGCCAGCAGTTCCGGGACAATTTACCAAGAGACCCAGTACTTC
few NA TRBJ2-5 TRBV19 CASSTNQETQYF TGTGCCAGTAGTACCAACCAAGAGACCCAGTACTTC
few NA TRBJ1-1 TRBV20-1 CSARVDRNTEAFF TGCAGTGCTAGAGTGGACAGGAACACTGAAGCTTTCTTT
NA NA TRBJ2-7 TRBV6-5 CASSRLETYEQYF TGTGCCAGCAGTAGATTAGAAACCTACGAGCAGTACTTC
once NA TRBJ2-1 TRBV7-7 CASSLGRAPYNEQFF TGTGCTAGCAGCTTAGGCAGGGCCCCCTACAATGAGCAGTTCTTC
NA NA TRBJ2-1 TRBV7-8 CASSGQNEQFF TGTGCCAGCAGCGGACAGAATGAGCAGTTCTTC
few NA TRBJ1-5 TRBV3-1 CASSQGAGLMRQPQHF TGTGCCAGCAGCCAAGGCGCGGGGCTTATGCGTCAGCCCCAGCATTTT
NA NA TRBJ2-7 TRBV4-3 CASSQEGGRREQYF TGCGCCAGCAGCCAAGAAGGCGGCAGGCGCGAGCAGTACTTC
NA NA TRBJ1-1 TRBV18 CASSPKGDTEAFF TGTGCCAGCTCACCAAAGGGGGACACTGAAGCTTTCTTT
few NA TRBJ2-3 TRBV29-1 CSVEDGADTQYF TGCAGCGTTGAAGACGGCGCTGATACGCAGTATTTT
NA TRBD1 TRBJ1-1 TRBV15 CATNAEVPTGTVNTEAFF TGTGCCACCAACGCCGAAGTCCCCACCGGGACAGTGAACACTGAAGCTTTCTTT
NA TRBD1 TRBJ1-5 TRBV14 CASSPGTGGQPQHF TGTGCCAGCAGCCCCGGGACAGGTGGACAGCCCCAGCATTTT
NA TRBD1 TRBJ2-5 TRBV7-6 CASSHRGDGETQYF TGTGCCAGCAGCCACAGGGGGGACGGGGAGACCCAGTACTTC
few NA TRBJ1-1 TRBV12-3/TRBV12-4 CASSPPYRTVADTEAFF TGTGCCAGCAGTCCTCCCTATAGGACAGTAGCCGACACTGAAGCTTTCTTT
NA NA TRBJ1-1 TRBV23-1 CASSQSRGRTEAFF TGCGCCAGCAGTCAATCAAGGGGGAGGACTGAAGCTTTCTTT